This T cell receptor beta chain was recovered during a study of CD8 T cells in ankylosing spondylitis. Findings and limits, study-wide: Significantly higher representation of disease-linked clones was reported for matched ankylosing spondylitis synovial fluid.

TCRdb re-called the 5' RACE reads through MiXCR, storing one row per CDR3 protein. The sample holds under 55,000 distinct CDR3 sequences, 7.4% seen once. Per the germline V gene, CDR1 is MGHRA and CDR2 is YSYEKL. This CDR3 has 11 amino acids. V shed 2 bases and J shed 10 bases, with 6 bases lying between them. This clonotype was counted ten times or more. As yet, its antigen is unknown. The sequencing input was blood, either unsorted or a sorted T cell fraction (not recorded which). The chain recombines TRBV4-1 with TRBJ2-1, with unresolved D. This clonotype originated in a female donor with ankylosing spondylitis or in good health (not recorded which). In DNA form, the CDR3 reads TGCGCCAGCAGCCAAACACAGGAGCAGTTCTTC. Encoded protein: CASSQTQEQFF.